What follows are 17 T cell receptor beta chains derived from one specimen sequenced in a study of T cells in Graves' hyperthyroidism and ophthalmopathy. Researchers amplified the TCR beta CDR3 regions from RNA transcripts. An initial round of RT-PCR targeting the TCR CDR3 relied on the HTBI primer set. Each CDR3 protein is one row after TCRdb ran MiXCR on the multiplex PCR reads. This sample has more than 300,000 distinct CDR3 sequences, with about a sixth found just once. The sample was blood. The origin of the receptors is a woman under 40 with Graves' hyperthyroidism that later progressed to Graves' ophthalmopathy.

This clonotype was counted a few times. The chain links TRBV4-1 to TRBJ2-1; 7 positions agree with TRBD1. The germline CDR1 and CDR2 sequences are MGHRA and YSYEKL. V was clipped by 4 bases and J by 10 bases; unmatched bases: 4. The CDR3 covers 12 residues. The CDR3 here is CASSRQGEEQFF. In nucleotides, the CDR3 is TGCGCCAGCAGCCGACAGGGTGAGGAGCAGTTCTTC.

This clonotype has more than one count but fewer than ten. The chain recombines TRBV11-2 with TRBJ2-1; a possible D gene is TRBD2 (6 bases). Trimming took off 3 bases at V and 2 bases at J, with 14 bases between the two ends. The CDR3 runs to 16 residues. CDR1 SGHAT and CDR2 FQNNGV come from the germline V gene. CDR3 DNA sequence: TGTGCCAGCAGCTTCCTACTAGCTGGCCCCTACAATGAGCAGTTCTTC. Amino acid sequence: CASSFLLAGPYNEQFF.

Points on this clonotype: Since a much larger clone is just one base distant, this may be a read error. This sequence joins TRBV6-1 and TRBJ2-3; TRBD1 matches at 7 bases. Germline-derived CDR1 and CDR2 are MNHNS and SASEGT. CDR3 length equals 18 residues. With 3 bases clipped from V and 2 bases from J, the junction kept 14 bases outside the gene matches. DNA for the CDR3: TGTGCCAGCAGTGATCCCGGGACAGCAAAAGGGGTCACAGATACGCAGTATTTT. It yields the protein CASSDPGTAKGVTDTQYF.

This clonotype showed up many times. The chain joins TRBV18 to TRBJ2-7; 7 nucleotides line up with TRBD2. CDR3 length: 14 residues. The germline V gene encodes CDR1 KGHSH and CDR2 LQKENI. Trimming took 5 bases from V and 4 from J; bases not matched to a gene: 8. Here the CDR3 DNA reads TGTGCCAGCTCAGGGCGGGAGCGAACTTACGAGCAGTACTTC. This sequence encodes CASSGRERTYEQYF.

This clonotype turned up a few times. The chain employs TRBV7-8 and TRBJ1-1; D gene uncertain. Looked up from germline, CDR1 is SGHVS and CDR2 is FQNEAQ. Trimming cost V 4 bases and J 1 base, with 7 bases left between them. The CDR3 is 13 amino acids. The CDR3 sequence: CASSSRTNTEAFF. CDR3 nucleotides: TGTGCCAGCAGCTCCCGAACGAACACTGAAGCTTTCTTT.

V is TRBV20-1 and J is TRBJ2-5; D tentatively reads TRBD1 or TRBD2 (6 bases each). From germline, CDR1 is DFQATT and CDR2 SNEGSKA (reference sequence). There are 14 residues in the CDR3. The V end lost 4 bases, the J end lost 5 bases, and 17 bases lay between the germline ends. CDR3 region: CSAKWLGGRETQYF. Written as DNA, the CDR3 is TGCAGTGCTAAATGGCTTGGGGGGCGGGAGACCCAGTACTTC.

This clonotype was found many times. The chain combines TRBV5-1 with TRBJ2-7, with D possibly matching TRBD1 (6 bases). Germline CDR1 and CDR2: SGHRS and YFSETQ. V was pared by 4 bases and J by 5 bases, with 13 bases between. The CDR3 loop spans 13 amino acids. CDR3 region: CASSRTGNDEQYF. The CDR3 nucleotides are TGCGCCAGCAGCCGCACAGGGAACGACGAGCAGTACTTC.

The chain couples TRBV7-2 to TRBJ2-3, with unresolved D. CDR1 and CDR2 from the germline V gene are SGHTA and FQGNSA. The CDR3 consists of 12 residues. V lost 5 bases, J lost 6 bases, and 9 bases lay in between. The CDR3 DNA sequence: TGTGCCAGCAGCACGAGTTCTGATACGCAGTATTTT. The encoded protein is CASSTSSDTQYF.

This clonotype was counted a few times. The chain is built from TRBV7-8 and TRBJ2-2, with no clear D. Trimming cost V 1 base and J 2 bases, with 29 bases left between them. The germline gives CDR1 SGHVS, CDR2 FQNEAQ. The CDR3 loop spans 22 amino acids. DNA for the CDR3: TGTGCCAGCAGCTTAGAATCGGCCGGAGAATCGTTAGGACCTAGAAACACCGGGGAGCTGTTTTTT. It codes for CASSLESAGESLGPRNTGELFF.

This clonotype was found many times. J is TRBJ2-5 and V is TRBV28; 7 bases fit TRBD2. Germline assignment: CDR1 MDHEN and CDR2 SYDVKM. There are 14 residues in the CDR3. V was clipped by 6 bases and J by 3 bases; unmatched bases: 7. The CDR3 DNA follows: TGTGCCAGCAGGCCGGGGGGTCCGGAAGAGACCCAGTACTTC. As protein: CASRPGGPEETQYF.

This clonotype was detected ten times or more. The gene calls are TRBV9 and TRBJ2-7, with D tentatively TRBD1 (5 bases). Trimming removed 0 bases at V and 6 bases at J, with 10 bases between. Germline lookup yields CDR1 SGDLS and CDR2 YYNGEE. The CDR3 has 13 residues. CDR3 region: CASSVAITGEQYF. CDR3 in DNA: TGTGCCAGCAGCGTAGCTATAACAGGCGAGCAGTACTTC.

This clonotype was seen a few times. The chain is built from TRBV3-1 and TRBJ2-7; TRBD2 matches at 10 bases. The CDR3 covers 15 residues. Trimming removed 0 bases from V and 6 bases from J; junction bases left unmatched: 5. Germline assignment: CDR1 LGHDT and CDR2 YNNKEL (reference sequence). The DNA for the CDR3 is TGTGCCAGCAGCCAAGACTCTAGCGGGAGAGGCGAGCAGTACTTC. Translated, it gives CASSQDSSGRGEQYF.

Only a few counts were recorded for this clonotype. J is TRBJ2-1 and V is TRBV5-6, with D perhaps assigned TRBD1 or TRBD2 (6 bases each). CDR3 size: 17 residues. The ends were cut back, 2 bases at V and 9 bases at J, with 24 bases in the middle. The germline gives CDR1 SGHDT, CDR2 YYEEEE. The CDR3 reads CASSLERLGPRGVEQFF. Here the CDR3 DNA reads TGTGCCAGCAGCTTAGAAAGACTGGGCCCGAGGGGGGTTGAGCAGTTCTTC.

This clonotype has a count of ten or more. The chain uses TRBV27 and TRBJ1-1; TRBD1 matches 10 bases. Germline loops: CDR1 MNHEY, CDR2 SMNVEV (reference sequence). The CDR3 contains 16 residues. J was trimmed by 3 bases and V by 3 bases; bases with no gene match: 7. CDR3 sequence reads: CASSFAGQGRHTEAFF. The CDR3 bases are TGTGCCAGCAGTTTTGCGGGACAGGGGCGCCACACTGAAGCTTTCTTT.

The V call is TRBV19, the J call TRBJ2-7; a possible D gene is TRBD1 (6 bases). V was clipped by 3 bases and J by 3 bases, with 18 bases between them. The germline gives CDR1 LNHDA, CDR2 SQIVND (reference sequence). This CDR3 spans 16 amino acids. CDR3 residues: CASSIRGPSPRYEQYF. CDR3 DNA sequence: TGTGCCAGTAGTATCAGGGGCCCCTCTCCTCGCTACGAGCAGTACTTC. Based on the CDR3 plus reference TRBV19 and TRBJ2-7, the full variable domain is DGGITQSPKYLFRKEGQNVTLSCEQNLNHDAMYWYRQDPGQGLRLIYYSQIVNDFQKGDIAEGYSVSREKKESFPLTVTSAQKNPTAFYLCASSIRGPSPRYEQYFGPGTRLTVT.

This clonotype was observed a handful of times. This chain uses TRBV4-2 with TRBJ1-2; TRBD1 matches at 8 bases. Germline CDR1 is LGHNA and CDR2 is YNFKEQ. The CDR3 covers 19 residues. The V gene end was trimmed by 2 bases and the J gene end by 1 base; junction bases not matched to a gene: 15. The CDR3 sequence is CASSQLYKRTGPNNYGYTF. CDR3 in DNA: TGTGCCAGCAGCCAACTTTATAAGAGGACAGGGCCCAATAACTATGGCTACACCTTC.

The V gene is TRBV28, the J gene TRBJ1-5; no clear D gene. CDR1 is MDHEN and CDR2 is SYDVKM in the germline V gene. This CDR3 comprises 17 residues. Trimming cost V 1 base and J 0 bases, with 13 bases left between them. In DNA, the CDR3 is TGTGCCAGCAGTTTATCCTGGCCAGCTTATAGCAATCAGCCCCAGCATTTT. It codes for CASSLSWPAYSNQPQHF.